This passage covers 7 T cell receptor beta chains from one sample sequenced in a study of cytomegalovirus exposure and HLA in healthy donors. The PCR used 60 Vbeta and 13 Jbeta primers. Sequenced by immunoSEQ multiplex PCR; TCRdb stores in-frame clones only, minus some. Among 90,000 to 150,000 clones listed, approximately 80% were seen once. Specimen: PBMCs. These receptors all stem from a woman between 40 and 50 years old in good health and CMV-seronegative.

CDR3 sequence: CASSVEGTNTGELFF. For the CDR3, the DNA is TGTGCCAGCAGCGTAGAGGGGACGAACACCGGGGAGCTGTTTTTT. The chain couples TRBV9 to TRBJ2-2; D may be TRBD1 (5 bases). V dropped 0 bases and J dropped 0 bases, with 6 bases sitting between them. This CDR3 contains 15 residues. Germline V gives CDR1 SGDLS, CDR2 YYNGEE.

This clone appeared once. The V call is TRBV7-9, the J call TRBJ1-3; D ambiguous. This CDR3 comprises 16 residues. V shed 2 bases and J shed 0 bases, with 11 bases lying between them. Germline CDR1 is SEHNR and CDR2 is FQNEAQ (reference sequence). The chain's CDR3 is CASSLRLRDSGNTIYF. The CDR3 DNA follows: TGTGCCAGCAGCTTAAGACTTCGCGACTCTGGAAACACCATATATTTT.

The chain combines TRBV5-4 with TRBJ2-1, with 10 bases matching TRBD2. The V gene end was trimmed by 0 bases and the J gene end by 4 bases; junction bases not matched to a gene: 4. Germline CDR1 and CDR2: SGHNT and YYREEE (reference sequence). The CDR3 length is 16 residues. In DNA form, the CDR3 reads TGTGCCAGCAGCTTGGGGACTAGCGGACTTTACAATGAGCAGTTCTTC. Protein sequence: CASSLGTSGLYNEQFF.

This rearrangement joins TRBV27 to TRBJ1-5, with 10 bases fitting TRBD1. The V gene's germline CDR1 is MNHEY and CDR2 SMNVEV (reference sequence). CDR3 length: 16 amino acids. Trimming cost V 6 bases and J 2 bases; bases outside gene matches: 7. CDR3 sequence: CASRTTGGGGNQPQHF. For the CDR3, the DNA is TGTGCCAGCAGGACGACAGGGGGCGGCGGCAATCAGCCCCAGCATTTT.

The chain carries TRBV27 and TRBJ1-2, with TRBD1 as a possible D gene (6 bases). Trimming took 4 bases from V and 8 from J, leaving 17 bases between them. CDR3 size: 14 residues. CDR1 and CDR2 (germline): MNHEY, SMNVEV (reference sequence). This chain's CDR3 is CASSSRGGVRGYTF. The CDR3, as DNA: TGTGCCAGCAGTTCAAGAGGGGGGGTTCGCGGCTACACCTTC.

In the case of this clone: In the same sample, other DNA sequences code for this CDR3. This chain connects TRBV6-4 to TRBJ2-3; possibly TRBD1 for D (6 bases). There are 15 residues in the CDR3. The germline V and J ends were trimmed by 2 bases and 4 bases, with 13 bases remaining between them. Germline assignment: CDR1 MRHNA and CDR2 SNTAGT. The CDR3 protein is CASSDQGLDADTQYF. Written as DNA, the CDR3 is TGTGCCAGCAGTGACCAGGGGCTCGACGCAGATACGCAGTATTTT.

The genes are TRBV18 and TRBJ2-7; 8 bases match TRBD1. The trim removed 7 bases at V and 1 base at J, leaving 3 bases unmatched. Germline V lookup: CDR1 KGHSH, CDR2 LQKENI. This CDR3 region has 13 residues. In DNA form, the CDR3 reads TGTGCCAGCTTCGACAGGGGATCCTACGAGCAGTACTTC. Protein sequence: CASFDRGSYEQYF. The variable domain in full, completed from reference TRBV18 and TRBJ2-7, reads NAGVMQNPRHLVRRRGQEARLRCSPMKGHSHVYWYRQLPEEGLKFMVYLQKENIIDESGMPKERFSAEFPKEGPSILRIQQVVRGDSAAYFCASFDRGSYEQYFGPGTRLTVT.